The 14 T cell receptor beta chains below come from one sample, sequenced in a study of cytomegalovirus exposure and HLA in healthy donors. The PCR made use of 60 Vbeta and 13 Jbeta primers. TCRdb's table, derived via immunoSEQ multiplex PCR, lists solely in-frame clones and lacks some. Among about 140,000 clones listed, roughly 79% were seen once. The sequencing sample was made of PBMCs. The receptors originated from a man aged 25 to 40 in good health and CMV-seropositive.

This chain connects TRBV6-1 to TRBJ2-1; possibly TRBD2 for D (5 bases). CDR3 length equals 13 residues. Trimming left V 6 bases short and J 8 bases short, with 14 bases between. The germline V gene encodes CDR1 MNHNS and CDR2 SASEGT. The CDR3 DNA sequence: TGTGCCAGCAGCGCCGAGGGTGGAGATGAGCAGTTCTTC. Its protein is CASSAEGGDEQFF.

This chain uses TRBV7-2 with TRBJ2-5, with D possibly TRBD2 on 6 matching bases. Germline V gene sequence: CDR1 SGHTA, CDR2 FQGNSA. CDR3 length: 14 residues. Trimming left V 5 bases short and J 1 base short, with 11 bases between. The CDR3 DNA follows: TGTGCCAGCAGCCAAGGGACTCTCCAAGAGACCCAGTACTTC. It codes for CASSQGTLQETQYF.

The rearrangement uses TRBV5-1 and TRBJ2-4; D is uncertain. Trimming took 0 bases from V and 0 from J, leaving 10 bases between them. CDR1 SGHRS and CDR2 YFSETQ come from the germline V gene. The CDR3 sequence is 16 residues long. CDR3 sequence: CASSLAGFPAKNIQYF. The CDR3 coding sequence is TGCGCCAGCAGCTTGGCCGGGTTTCCAGCCAAAAACATTCAGTACTTC.

The gene calls are TRBV30 and TRBJ2-1, with D possibly being TRBD1 (5 bases). CDR1 is GTSNPN, CDR2 SVGIG, per germline (reference sequence). This CDR3 region has 14 residues. V lost 2 bases and J 0 bases, leaving 8 bases between the germline ends. The DNA for the CDR3 is TGTGCCTGGAGTCAGGGCAGCTCCTACAATGAGCAGTTCTTC. Translating it yields CAWSQGSSYNEQFF.

This clone came up many times. This chain links TRBV28 with TRBJ2-1; 8 bases are a match to TRBD2. Germline V gene lookup returns CDR1 MDHEN and CDR2 SYDVKM. This CDR3 comprises 12 residues. The ends lost 3 bases at V and 12 bases at J; junction bases unmatched: 4. CDR3 bases: TGTGCCAGCAGTTTCAGCGGGAGAGTGCAGTTCTTC. Translated, it gives CASSFSGRVQFF.

The gene calls are TRBV30 and TRBJ2-5, with D perhaps matching TRBD1 (6 bases). The J call is in doubt because the DNA end fits TRBJ2-7 better. Germline assignment: CDR1 GTSNPN and CDR2 SVGIG (reference sequence). This CDR3 has 11 amino acids. CDR3 protein: CAWSTGREQYF. CDR3 sequence (DNA): TGTGCCTGGAGCACAGGGCGCGAGCAGTACTTC.

This clone was detected a few times. The V and J genes are TRBV7-9 and TRBJ1-2, with TRBD1 matching over 10 bases. From germline, CDR1 is SEHNR and CDR2 FQNEAQ (reference sequence). This CDR3 is built from 15 residues. The J segment lost 6 bases and the V segment lost 0 bases, leaving 4 bases of the junction unmatched. The CDR3 nucleotides read TGTGCCAGCAGCTTAGCGACAGGGGGCCAGCATGGCTACACCTTC. Translated, it gives CASSLATGGQHGYTF.

The chain uses TRBV7-9 and TRBJ2-7; 7 bases line up with TRBD2. This CDR3 is built from 13 residues. Germline-derived CDR1 and CDR2 are SEHNR and FQNEAQ (reference sequence). The trim removed 5 bases at V and 9 bases at J, leaving 10 bases unmatched. CDR3 loop: CASSPPLGEGQYF. In DNA form, the CDR3 reads TGTGCCAGCAGCCCCCCCTTGGGGGAGGGGCAGTACTTC.

This sequence joins TRBV27 and TRBJ2-1, with 10 bases that match TRBD2. The CDR3 has 17 amino acids. The V gene end was trimmed by 10 bases and the J gene end by 7 bases; junction bases not matched to a gene: 19. Per germline, CDR1 MNHEY and CDR2 SMNVEV (reference sequence). CDR3 DNA: TGTGCCACTCAACCCCGCCTCAGCGGGGGGGCAGGGAATGAGCAGTTCTTC. Translated: CATQPRLSGGAGNEQFF.

The chain joins TRBV11-3 to TRBJ2-7; D gene unclear. V lost 1 base and J lost 9, with 13 bases in between. This CDR3 has 13 residues. Germline V CDR1 and CDR2: SGHNT, YENEEA. The CDR3 DNA reads TGTGCCAGCAGCTTAGTGGGCGCAGACATGCAGTACTTC. It yields the protein CASSLVGADMQYF.

The J gene is TRBJ1-4, the V gene TRBV5-4; D perhaps matches TRBD1 (6 bases). V shed 2 bases and J shed 4 bases, with 15 bases lying between them. This CDR3 has 16 amino acids. CDR1 is SGHNT and CDR2 is YYREEE in the germline V gene (reference sequence). CDR3 sequence reads: CASSFTQGSFNEKLFF. The CDR3 DNA sequence: TGTGCCAGCAGCTTCACCCAGGGGTCCTTTAATGAAAAACTGTTTTTT.

The chain has TRBV29-1 and TRBJ2-7, with 7 bases that match TRBD1. With 5 bases clipped from V and 4 bases from J, the junction kept 5 bases outside the gene matches. Germline-derived CDR1 and CDR2 are SQVTM and ANQGSEA. The CDR3 consists of 12 residues. The CDR3, as DNA: TGCAGCGTTAGAGAGGGGGCTTACGAGCAGTACTTC. Translation gives CSVREGAYEQYF.

The genes are TRBV19 and TRBJ2-5; possibly TRBD1 for D (7 bases). Trimming stripped 4 bases from V and 4 bases from J, with 19 bases between. The CDR3 has 16 residues. Germline lookup yields CDR1 LNHDA and CDR2 SQIVND (reference sequence). The chain's CDR3 is CASSTDPQGGTETQYF. In nucleotides, the CDR3 is TGTGCCAGTAGTACTGACCCCCAGGGGGGTACAGAGACCCAGTACTTC.

The rearrangement joins TRBV4-1 to TRBJ1-3, with 11 nucleotides matching TRBD1. Looked up from germline, CDR1 is MGHRA and CDR2 is YSYEKL. V was clipped by 4 bases and J by 3 bases; unmatched bases: 5. There are 16 residues in the CDR3. The DNA of the CDR3 is TGCGCCAGCAGCCCCGGACAGGGGGCAGGTGGAAACACCATATATTTT. This codes for CASSPGQGAGGNTIYF.